This T cell receptor beta chain appears in the sequencing data of a study of PD-L1 blockade in urothelial cancer. At the level of the study: After treatment start, blood was analyzed at 3 weeks (second dose) and at 6 weeks. A median blood sample held about 140,000 T cells and 80,000 or so unique TCRs. Study conclusions and caveats: Below-median pretreatment blood TCR clonality predicted better survival.

This CDR3 is 15 amino acids long. Germline CDR1 reads LNHDA; CDR2 reads SQIVND (reference sequence). The V gene end was trimmed by 5 bases and the J gene end by 3 bases; junction bases not matched to a gene: 7. This clone was found a few times. Its antigen is still unknown. Measured with immunoSEQ multiplex PCR; TCRdb has only the in-frame clones, and not every one. Of approximately 110,000 clones in the sample, roughly 88% were seen once. The chain is built from TRBV19 and TRBJ1-1; the match to TRBD1 covers 9 bases. This TCR was sampled from a man aged 50 to 60 with urothelial cancer. The sequences come from PBMCs, collected around atezolizumab (anti-PD-L1) treatment. The CDR3 DNA reads TGTGCCAGTAGTCCAGGACAGGGGCGAGACACTGAAGCTTTCTTT. Protein: CASSPGQGRDTEAFF.